This T cell receptor (beta chain) is from a study of cytomegalovirus exposure and HLA in healthy donors. Findings and limits, study-wide: Reportedly, diagnosis of cytomegalovirus status by the classifier showed high specificity and sensitivity. TCR beta chains numbering some 160 were designated cytomegalovirus-associated.

Separate from the roughly 630-subject first cohort was the approximately 120-subject validation cohort, to which the donors belonged. As to this clone: Antigen: not known.

The protocol was immunoSEQ multiplex PCR, while the TCRdb copy is restricted to in-frame clones and leaves out a portion. The table shows 250,000 to 300,000 clones, with nearly 90% occurring only once. J gave up 2 bases and V 6 bases, and 2 bases lay outside the gene matches. The CDR3 spans 13 residues. In germline, CDR1 is ENHRY, CDR2 SYGVKD. This chain links TRBV10-3 with TRBJ2-7, with 9 bases identical to TRBD2. The clonotype was recovered from a young woman in good health and CMV-seronegative. Material for sequencing was PBMCs. The CDR3 region is CAIRSGGTYEQYF. In DNA form, the CDR3 reads TGTGCCATCAGGAGCGGGGGGACCTACGAGCAGTACTTC.